These T cell receptor beta chains were read from a single sample in a study of blood T cell repertoires in COVID-19. Using immunoSEQ multiplex PCR, the repertoire was profiled, and TCRdb retains in-frame clones only, with some absent. This sample has some 700,000 clones, with 75% to 90% found just once. Specimen: peripheral blood. All receptors derive from a woman aged 18 to 35 with acute or convalescent COVID-19. CDR3s include the opening cysteine and the closing phenylalanine or tryptophan. The D gene is left open where the match is weak. Size tells how often a clone was seen (once, few, many) or the class of an expanded clone, and some rows leave it out.

>NA|TRBJ2-7|NA|TRBV19
TGTGCCAGTAGTCCGGGGTGGGGCTACGAGCAGTACTTC
CASSPGWGYEQYF
>NA|TRBJ1-4|NA|TRBV7-2
TGTGCCAGCAGCTCAGGAGGGGCGATAAGAGAAAAACTGTTTTTT
CASSSGGAIREKLFF
>NA|TRBJ2-3|TRBD2|TRBV14
TGTGCCAGCAGCCAAGGGTCAGGGAGGGTTGATACGCAGTATTTT
CASSQGSGRVDTQYF
>NA|TRBJ2-3|TRBD2|TRBV7-3
TGTGCCAGCAGCTCTAGCGGGATTATCACAGATACGCAGTATTTT
CASSSSGIITDTQYF
>NA|TRBJ2-4|NA|TRBV14
TGTGCCAGCAGCCAATTGCTCACAGGGAAAAACATTCAGTACTTC
CASSQLLTGKNIQYF
>NA|TRBJ2-1|TRBD1|TRBV6-5
TGTGCCAGCAGGGGACAGTGGAATGAGCAGTTCTTC
CASRGQWNEQFF
>NA|TRBJ2-7|TRBD2|TRBV3-1/TRBV3-2
TGTGCCAGCAGCCAAGATGTGAGTAGCGGGGGCTACGAGCAGTACTTC
CASSQDVSSGGYEQYF
>NA|TRBJ1-4|NA|TRBV6-2/TRBV6-3
TGTGCCAGCAGTTACTCGAACAGGCGCCCAAATGAAAAACTGTTTTTT
CASSYSNRRPNEKLFF
>NA|TRBJ1-1|NA|TRBV3-1/TRBV3-2
TGTGCCAGCAGCCATCGTGCCAGAAACACTGAAGCTTTCTTT
CASSHRARNTEAFF
>NA|TRBJ2-3|NA|TRBV5-1
TGCGCCAGCAGCCGGGGGGGACAGAATTATTTT
CASSRGGQNYF
>NA|TRBJ1-2|NA|TRBV29-1
TGCAGCGTCGAGACTGGACAGCATAACTATGGCTACACCTTC
CSVETGQHNYGYTF
>NA|TRBJ1-1|NA|TRBV5-1
TGCGCCAGCAGCTTGGTCCCTGTTAGTCCCGGGTTGAACACTGAAGCTTTCTTT
CASSLVPVSPGLNTEAFF
>NA|TRBJ1-2|TRBD1|TRBV7-9
TGTGCCAGCAGCCCGACAGGGTTCTATGGCTACACCTTC
CASSPTGFYGYTF
>NA|TRBJ1-1|TRBD1|TRBV4-1
TGCGCCAGCAGCCAAGTATACAGGGGGAACACTGAAGCTTTCTTT
CASSQVYRGNTEAFF
>NA|TRBJ2-7|TRBD1|TRBV12-5
TGTGCTAGTGGTTTGGTCGCTACCTCGGGACAGGGGTTCCACGAGCAGTACTTC
CASGLVATSGQGFHEQYF
>NA|TRBJ2-4|TRBD2|TRBV28
TGTGCCAGCAGGGCGGGGGGGGCCAAAAACATTCAGTACTTC
CASRAGGAKNIQYF
>NA|TRBJ1-3|NA|TRBV19
TGTGCCAGTCACCCGGGGGGTCTTAACTCTGGAAACACCATATATTTT
CASHPGGLNSGNTIYF
>once|TRBJ2-3|NA|TRBV2
TGTGCCAGCAGTGATAGGACAGTAATCACAGATACGCAGTATTTT
CASSDRTVITDTQYF
>NA|TRBJ1-2|NA|TRBV5-8
TGTGCCAGCAGCTTGGAGCCCCAAAACTATGGCTACACCTTC
CASSLEPQNYGYTF
>NA|TRBJ2-1|NA|TRBV24-1
TGTGCCACCAGTGATTTGAGTAGAAATGAGCAGTTCTTC
CATSDLSRNEQFF
>few|TRBJ1-2|NA|TRBV7-2
TGTGCCAGCAGCTTACGATCAGGCTCTTATGGCTACACCTTC
CASSLRSGSYGYTF
>NA|TRBJ2-6|NA|TRBV7-9
TGTGCCAGCAGCTTAGCGGGACTCCTTAAGGCTGGGGCCAACGTCCTGACTTTC
CASSLAGLLKAGANVLTF
>NA|TRBJ2-7|NA|TRBV10-2
TGCGCCAGCAGTGAGTCGATCAGGGTCTACGAGCAGTACTTC
CASSESIRVYEQYF
>NA|TRBJ1-2|TRBD1|TRBV29-1
TGCAGCGTTGAGGGACAGGGGTTAGATGGCTACACCTTC
CSVEGQGLDGYTF
>NA|TRBJ1-1|NA|TRBV5-6
TGTGCCAGCAGCTTGCAGGGTCTCACTGAAGCTTTCTTT
CASSLQGLTEAFF
>NA|TRBJ1-6|NA|TRBV2
TGTGCCAGCAGTGAAGACACCTATAATTCACCCCTCCACTTT
CASSEDTYNSPLHF
>NA|TRBJ2-7|NA|TRBV5-5
TGTGCCAGCAGCTTGACCGACGACAGCTCCTACGAGCAGTACTTC
CASSLTDDSSYEQYF
>NA|TRBJ2-3|NA|TRBV30
TGTGCCTGGAACAGGCGAGATACGCAGTATTTT
CAWNRRDTQYF